This T cell receptor beta chain was recovered during a study of shared clonotypes between healthy human individuals. Study information: With ages of 18 to 49, the donors were a couple of women and three men. The plates for each donor numbered three CD4 naive, three CD4 memory, two CD8 naive and one CD8 memory.

Points on this clone: Its antigen remains unknown.

Study-wide findings and caveats: Clonotype sharing among the donors was expected to vary with sequencing depth. Naive subsets typically showed greater estimated richness than memory subsets.

Only in-frame clones appear in the TCRdb table, and some are missing; sequencing was by immunoSEQ multiplex PCR. There are 2,500,000 or so clones in the sample; around 92% occur only once, and around 0.38% lies in the top ten. The receptor was derived from a man between 18 and 35 years old in good health. Some clones in this sample may be carry-over from other donors' samples. The sample comprised naive CD4+ T cells from PBMCs. Subset here: CD45RA+ positively selected.

In DNA form, the CDR3 reads TGTGCCAGCAGAACGGACCCTTCTGGGGCCAACGTCCTGACTTTC. Protein product: CASRTDPSGANVLTF. The chain has TRBV5-8 and TRBJ2-6, with D hard to call. The V gene's germline CDR1 is SGHTS and CDR2 YDEGEE. V dropped 5 bases and J dropped 1 base, with 10 bases sitting between them. The CDR3 runs to 15 residues.